The sample holds many counts of the clone carrying this T cell receptor (beta chain). The sample belongs to a study of T cells in Graves' hyperthyroidism and ophthalmopathy. The source material, RNA transcripts, was used to amplify TCR beta CDR3 regions. The study used the HTBI primer set for a first-round RT-PCR of the TCR CDR3. Using its own MiXCR run on the multiplex PCR reads, TCRdb lists one record per CDR3 protein. The sample yields 500,000 or so distinct CDR3 sequences, roughly 15% seen once. Together with thyroid ultrasound, orbital computed tomography, serum thyroxine and TRAb, clinical symptoms were used for diagnoses. Per germline, CDR1 SGHTA and CDR2 FQGNSA. The V end lost 4 bases, the J end lost 0 bases, and 13 bases lay between the germline ends. This CDR3 has 15 residues.

This TCR came from a woman between 18 and 29 years old with Graves' ophthalmopathy. Input material: blood. V and J are TRBV7-2 and TRBJ2-7; D is undetermined. CDR3 DNA sequence: TGTGCCAGCAGCTCCCGACTCGTTAGCTCCTACGAGCAGTACTTC. Amino acid sequence: CASSSRLVSSYEQYF.